This T cell receptor beta chain was obtained from a study of blood T cells in healthy people across ages. General observations from the study: Diversity was higher, and naive CD4+ cells more numerous, in long-lived donors than in aged donors.

Then a second PCR, running about 6 to 11 cycles, was carried out with a sample-barcoded 5' primer and a J-beta primer mix. TCRdb re-called the 5' RACE reads through MiXCR, storing one row per CDR3 protein. This sample has fewer than 750,000 distinct CDR3 sequences, with under 55% found just once. The CDR3 length is 14 residues. Germline CDR1 reads DFQATT; CDR2 reads SNEGSKA (reference sequence). V dropped 6 bases and J dropped 8; count of bases not matched to a gene: 10. A minimum of 6 micrograms of total RNA was extracted per sample. This clonotype was detected only a few times. What it binds is not known.

Sequencing was carried out using blood. V and J are TRBV20-1 and TRBJ2-3, with 11 bases identical to TRBD2. This sequence was found in a man of 80 years or more in good health. CDR3 region: CSAPTSGVIGTQYF. For the CDR3, the DNA is TGCAGTGCCCCGACTAGCGGGGTTATTGGTACGCAGTATTTT.